Each of the 24 T cell receptor beta chains below was sequenced from the same sample in a study of T cell changes during pregnancy in multiple sclerosis (dated by TCRdb to about 2019). The method was the immunoSEQ multiplex PCR assay. TCRdb took over this immuneACCESS table, retaining in-frame rearrangements with V and J assigned. Such tables are incomplete; in checked studies, under half of the missing clones stem from an unresolved V gene, and the remainder is unexplained. This sample gives tens of thousands of clones in total; 92% of them show up just once. Roughly 0.2% of the sample lies in the top ten. The sequenced sample was CD4+ T cells from peripheral blood mononuclear cells, obtained in the second trimester of pregnancy. All receptors come from a female donor with multiple sclerosis, enrolled in a pregnancy study.

This rearrangement joins TRBV5-6 to TRBJ2-3; TRBD2 agrees at 11 bases. V shed 0 bases and J 11 bases; nucleotides not matched to a gene: 5. Germline values: CDR1 SGHDT, CDR2 YYEEEE. The CDR3 totals 14 residues. CDR3 protein: CASSLVGLAGGQYF. DNA for the CDR3: TGTGCCAGCAGCTTGGTAGGCCTAGCGGGGGGGCAGTATTTT.

This chain links TRBV9 with TRBJ1-1; D is ambiguous. Germline assignment: CDR1 SGDLS and CDR2 YYNGEE. V was cut by 4 bases and J by 2 bases, with 9 bases left in between. This CDR3 is 13 amino acids long. CDR3 protein: CASSSSGNTEAFF. CDR3 sequence (DNA): TGTGCCAGCAGCAGCAGCGGTAACACTGAAGCTTTCTTT.

CDR3 DNA: TGCGCCAGCAGCAGAGAGGGACTAGCGGGCACCGGGGAGCTGTTTTTT. This gives the protein CASSREGLAGTGELFF. The J gene is TRBJ2-2, the V gene TRBV5-1; TRBD2 matches 12 bases. V dropped 4 bases and J dropped 4; count of bases not matched to a gene: 5. The CDR3 is made up of 16 amino acids. The germline gives CDR1 SGHRS, CDR2 YFSETQ.

This rearrangement joins TRBV11-1 to TRBJ1-2; perhaps TRBD1 as D (6 bases). Germline V gives CDR1 SGHAT, CDR2 FQDESV (reference sequence). This CDR3 region has 12 residues. The V gene lost 7 bases and the J gene lost 7 bases, with 13 bases spanning the gap. In DNA form, the CDR3 reads TGTGCCAGCACCTCAGGGGCCGGTGGCTACACCTTC. Residues: CASTSGAGGYTF.

The chain links TRBV25-1 to TRBJ2-1; maybe TRBD1 (6 bases). CDR1 and CDR2 from the germline V gene are MGHDK and SYGVNS. The CDR3 has 13 amino acids. V was trimmed by 4 bases and J by 4 bases, leaving 8 bases between them. The CDR3 nucleotides are TGTGCCAGCAGTGTGGACAGTTACAATGAGCAGTTCTTC. This translates into CASSVDSYNEQFF.

This clone appeared a single time. The genes are TRBV2 and TRBJ2-6; 7 nucleotides align to TRBD1. This CDR3 region has 17 residues. Germline V CDR1 and CDR2: SNHLY, FYNNEI. The junction had 10 bases not matched to a gene; V was cut back by 6 bases and J by 2 bases. CDR3 residues: CASRSQGQYTGANVLTF. For the CDR3, the DNA is TGTGCCAGCAGGTCACAGGGGCAATATACTGGGGCCAACGTCCTGACTTTC.

CDR3 sequence: CASGQKFYEQYF. The DNA of the CDR3 is TGTGCCAGCGGACAGAAATTCTACGAGCAGTACTTC. The chain recombines TRBV12-1 with TRBJ2-7; TRBD1, as called in the table, went unchecked against the DNA. TRBV12-1 is described as a pseudogene. The CDR3 has 12 residues.

The chain uses TRBV10-3 and TRBJ1-1; no clear D gene. Trimming shortened V by 4 bases and J by 2 bases, and 5 bases separated the two germline ends. CDR1 and CDR2 (germline): ENHRY, SYGVKD. The CDR3 totals 12 residues. Here the CDR3 reads CAISGPNTEAFF. CDR3 nucleotides: TGTGCCATCAGTGGGCCCAACACTGAAGCTTTCTTT.

The chain is built from TRBV19 and TRBJ2-5; 7 positions agree with TRBD1. CDR3 length: 14 amino acids. After removal of 4 bases from V and 2 bases from J, the junction contained 4 bases not matched to a gene. The V gene's germline CDR1 is LNHDA and CDR2 SQIVND (reference sequence). CDR3 residues: CASSRGQLQETQYF. CDR3 DNA sequence: TGTGCCAGTAGTAGGGGACAGCTACAAGAGACCCAGTACTTC.

V gene TRBV28 combines with J gene TRBJ1-4, with a possible D match to TRBD1 (5 bases). The CDR3 totals 14 residues. From germline, CDR1 is MDHEN and CDR2 SYDVKM. Deletions cut 5 bases from V and 1 base from J, with 8 bases between. CDR3 bases: TGTGCCAGCAGTCCCCAGGGAACTAATGAAAAACTGTTTTTT. Translated, it gives CASSPQGTNEKLFF. The whole variable domain, filled in from reference TRBV28 and TRBJ1-4, reads DVKVTQSSRYLVKRTGEKVFLECVQDMDHENMFWYRQDPGLGLRLIYFSYDVKMKEKGDIPEGYSVSREKKERFSLILESASTNQTSMYLCASSPQGTNEKLFFGSGTQLSVL.

The rearrangement joins TRBV5-1 to TRBJ2-1; 7 bases are a match to TRBD2. V lost 2 bases, J lost 2 bases, and 7 bases stayed unmatched. Per the germline V gene, CDR1 is SGHRS and CDR2 is YFSETQ. The CDR3 loop spans 16 amino acids. CDR3 protein: CASSLQPSGPYNEQFF. The CDR3, as DNA: TGCGCCAGCAGCTTACAACCTAGCGGTCCCTACAATGAGCAGTTCTTC.

This clone was detected a few times. This chain joins TRBV28 and TRBJ1-2; D perhaps matches TRBD1 (5 bases). Germline V CDR1 and CDR2: MDHEN, SYDVKM. Deletions cut 1 base from V and 6 bases from J, with 12 bases between. CDR3 length: 14 amino acids. The CDR3 loop reads CASSLSRRAHGYTF. The CDR3 coding sequence is TGTGCCAGCAGTTTATCCCGCAGGGCCCATGGCTACACCTTC.

The genes are TRBV30 and TRBJ2-5; 12 nucleotides match TRBD1. Germline V gives CDR1 GTSNPN, CDR2 SVGIG (reference sequence). The CDR3 contains 14 residues. Losses at the gene ends were 5 bases for V and 5 bases for J; bases not matched to a gene: 6. The CDR3 DNA reads as TGTGCCTGGTCCCGGGACAGGGGGCTCGAGACCCAGTACTTC. It specifies CAWSRDRGLETQYF.

The chain carries TRBV18 and TRBJ1-2; TRBD1 aligns across 9 bases. This CDR3 has 14 amino acids. From germline, CDR1 is KGHSH and CDR2 LQKENI. The junction had 13 bases not matched to a gene; V was cut back by 5 bases and J by 12 bases. The CDR3 is CASSTTTGGLGDTF. CDR3 bases: TGTGCCAGCTCAACCACGACAGGGGGTCTCGGAGACACCTTC.

The chain combines TRBV28 with TRBJ2-2, with D perhaps TRBD2 (5 bases). CDR1 MDHEN and CDR2 SYDVKM come from the germline V gene. The CDR3 has 14 amino acids. V shed 3 bases and J shed 9 bases, with 14 bases lying between them. CDR3 coding DNA: TGTGCCAGCAGTTTGCTTGGGGAGCGACGGGAGCTGTTTTTT. This sequence encodes CASSLLGERRELFF. The variable domain in full, completed from reference TRBV28 and TRBJ2-2, reads DVKVTQSSRYLVKRTGEKVFLECVQDMDHENMFWYRQDPGLGLRLIYFSYDVKMKEKGDIPEGYSVSREKKERFSLILESASTNQTSMYLCASSLLGERRELFFGEGSRLTVL.

The table lists this clone with a count of one. The genes are TRBV4-2 and TRBJ2-1; 10 positions match TRBD2. The V segment lost 4 bases and the J segment 3 bases; nucleotides outside the gene matches: 3. CDR3 length equals 15 residues. Germline loops: CDR1 LGHNA, CDR2 YNFKEQ. This chain's CDR3 is CASSRSSGGYNEQFF. The CDR3 nucleotides read TGTGCCAGCAGCCGATCTAGCGGGGGCTACAATGAGCAGTTCTTC.

The chain employs TRBV19 and TRBJ1-1; tentatively, D is TRBD1 (5 bases). V was clipped by 0 bases and J by 3 bases, with 5 bases between them. The CDR3 covers 13 residues. Germline values: CDR1 LNHDA, CDR2 SQIVND (reference sequence). DNA for the CDR3: TGTGCCAGTAGTATAGACAGGGACACTGAAGCTTTCTTT. It specifies CASSIDRDTEAFF. Full variable domain (remainder filled in from reference TRBV19 and TRBJ1-1): DGGITQSPKYLFRKEGQNVTLSCEQNLNHDAMYWYRQDPGQGLRLIYYSQIVNDFQKGDIAEGYSVSREKKESFPLTVTSAQKNPTAFYLCASSIDRDTEAFFGQGTRLTVV.

The chain combines TRBV6-5 with TRBJ2-4, with D maybe TRBD2 (7 bases). V was shortened by 2 bases and J by 3 bases, with 14 bases between the two germline ends. Germline-derived CDR1 and CDR2 are MNHEY and SVGAGI. The CDR3 consists of 16 residues. CDR3 sequence: CASSYQQGGLKNIQYF. DNA of the CDR3: TGTGCCAGCAGTTACCAACAGGGAGGGCTCAAAAACATTCAGTACTTC.

The rearrangement links TRBV27 to TRBJ2-5; 9 bases align to TRBD2. Per the germline V gene, CDR1 is MNHEY and CDR2 is SMNVEV (reference sequence). This CDR3 contains 14 residues. V shed 10 bases, J shed 5 bases, and the junction held 11 bases outside the gene matches. The CDR3 spells CATSRTSVGETQYF. The CDR3 DNA sequence: TGTGCCACCAGCCGGACTAGCGTCGGTGAGACCCAGTACTTC.

J is TRBJ2-2 and V is TRBV14, with D possibly matching TRBD1 (5 bases). CDR3 length: 14 amino acids. Trimming shortened V by 2 bases and J by 10 bases, and 14 bases separated the two germline ends. CDR1 is SGHDN, CDR2 FVKESK, per germline. The CDR3 coding sequence is TGTGCCAGCAGCCAAATTGGGGCTCTTTCGGAGCTGTTTTTT. Protein: CASSQIGALSELFF.

The V call is TRBV5-1, the J call TRBJ1-1; possible D gene TRBD1, 6 bases. This CDR3 has 15 residues. Trimming left V 3 bases short and J 1 base short, with 13 bases between. The germline CDR1 and CDR2 sequences are SGHRS and YFSETQ. The DNA for the CDR3 is TGCGCCAGCAGCTCCACAGGGTACGGGAACACTGAAGCTTTCTTT. Encoded protein: CASSSTGYGNTEAFF.

The J gene is TRBJ2-7, the V gene TRBV28; 14 bases fit TRBD2. The V gene's germline CDR1 is MDHEN and CDR2 SYDVKM. CDR3 length: 14 amino acids. V lost 6 bases to trimming and J lost 8 bases; unmatched junction nucleotides: 6. CDR3 protein: CASRPGLAGEKQYF. Written as DNA, the CDR3 is TGTGCCAGCAGGCCGGGACTAGCGGGAGAGAAGCAGTACTTC. Full variable domain (outside the CDR3, taken from reference TRBV28 and TRBJ2-7): DVKVTQSSRYLVKRTGEKVFLECVQDMDHENMFWYRQDPGLGLRLIYFSYDVKMKEKGDIPEGYSVSREKKERFSLILESASTNQTSMYLCASRPGLAGEKQYFGPGTRLTVT.

This sequence joins TRBV19 and TRBJ1-4, with D possibly TRBD1 on 6 matching bases. CDR1 and CDR2 (germline): LNHDA, SQIVND (reference sequence). The ends were cut back, 5 bases at V and 8 bases at J, with 21 bases in the middle. This CDR3 contains 16 residues. The CDR3 protein is CASSRITQGSEEKLFF. The CDR3 DNA reads as TGTGCCAGTAGTCGAATCACACAGGGCTCAGAAGAAAAACTGTTTTTT.

Of note for this clone: Germline is not matched at one junction end, which may reflect a read error. The chain couples TRBV5-1 to TRBJ2-5; 14 bases map to TRBD2. Germline V gene sequence: CDR1 SGHRS, CDR2 YFSETQ. The CDR3 contains 15 residues. This CDR3 is CASSGTSGGQEAQYF. Written as DNA, the CDR3 is TGCGCCAGCAGCGGGACTAGCGGGGGTCAAGAGGCCCAGTACTTC.